This TCR beta chain comes out of a study of blood T cells in healthy people across ages. Study as a whole: Using template switching, researchers captured about one barcoded beta molecule for each two T cells.

CDR3 length: 12 residues. Trimming left V 3 bases short and J 5 bases short, with 10 bases between. The germline V gene has CDR1 GTSNPN and CDR2 SVGIG (reference sequence). The authors ran a second PCR of about 7 to 11 cycles using a sample-barcoded 5' primer and a J-beta primer mix. Sequencing recovered at least 2.5 million CDR3-containing paired-end reads from each sample. MiXCR, applied by TCRdb to the 5' RACE reads, yields one record per CDR3 protein. The sample holds about 830,000 distinct CDR3 sequences, more than 45% seen once. Each sample yielded at least 6 million isolated PBMCs. The chain combines TRBV30 with TRBJ2-5; D not resolved. Sequencing used blood. The sequence came from a man aged 25 to 40 in good health. CDR3 bases: TGTGCCTGGAGATGGGGTGCTGAGACCCAGTACTTC. Protein sequence: CAWRWGAETQYF. Full variable domain (rest looked up from reference TRBV30 and TRBJ2-5): SQTIHQWPATLVQPVGSPLSLECTVEGTSNPNLYWYRQAAGRGLQLLFYSVGIGQISSEVPQNLSASRPQDRQFILSSKKLLLSDSGFYLCAWRWGAETQYFGPGTRLLVL.